The 11 T cell receptor beta chains below come from one sample, sequenced in a study of early T cells in non-severe SARS-CoV-2 infection. Each CDR3 protein gets one entry after TCRdb re-called the 5' RACE reads with MiXCR. The table shows about 30,000 distinct CDR3 sequences, with approximately 5.3% occurring only once. Sequencing used whole blood. These TCRs come from an adult who was a healthcare worker with PCR-confirmed SARS-CoV-2 infection or an uninfected control (not recorded which).

This clonotype came up many times. J is TRBJ2-1 and V is TRBV6-1; 12 bases fit TRBD2. This CDR3 comprises 19 residues. With 5 bases clipped from V and 4 bases from J, the junction kept 15 bases outside the gene matches. Looked up from germline, CDR1 is MNHNS and CDR2 is SASEGT. In DNA form, the CDR3 reads TGTGCCAGCAGTTCAAGTTCTAGGACTAGCGGGATGTTTTACAATGAGCAGTTCTTC. As protein: CASSSSSRTSGMFYNEQFF.

This clonotype was seen repeatedly, ten times or more. This chain uses TRBV6-5 with TRBJ2-5, with D possibly being TRBD2 (5 bases). The CDR3 is 12 residues long. Trimming took 4 bases from V and 7 from J, leaving 10 bases between them. Germline values: CDR1 MNHEY, CDR2 SVGAGI. The CDR3 region is CASSLGRGTQYF. CDR3 in DNA: TGTGCCAGCAGTTTGGGTCGGGGGACCCAGTACTTC.

This clonotype was observed at least ten times. This chain joins TRBV5-4 and TRBJ1-4; 9 nucleotides agree with TRBD1. The junction had 3 bases not matched to a gene; V was cut back by 3 bases and J by 6 bases. Germline loops: CDR1 SGHNT, CDR2 YYREEE (reference sequence). The CDR3 is made up of 14 amino acids. This CDR3 is CASSSGQGYEKLFF. Here the CDR3 DNA reads TGTGCCAGCAGCTCGGGACAGGGATATGAAAAACTGTTTTTT.

The V and J genes are TRBV12-3 or TRBV12-4 and TRBJ2-7, with 9 bases matching TRBD1. V gave up 5 bases and J gave up 2 bases; unmatched junction bases: 7. CDR3 length: 15 residues. This CDR3 is CASSPIGTGTYEQYF. DNA of the CDR3: TGTGCCAGCAGTCCGATCGGGACAGGGACCTACGAGCAGTACTTC.

In the case of this clonotype: This may come from a read error, since a much larger clone is one base off. The V gene is TRBV7-3, the J gene TRBJ2-3; D is unclear. The CDR3 runs to 15 residues. The germline V gene encodes CDR1 SGHTA and CDR2 FQGTGA. CDR3 bases: TGTGTCAGCAGCTTCGGTAGTCCCGTCACAGATACGCAGTATTTT. The encoded protein is CVSSFGSPVTDTQYF.

There are many counts of this clonotype. The CDR3 nucleotides are TGCAGCGCCGCAACCGGGACAGGGAAAAACACTGAAGCTTTCTTT. Its translation: CSAATGTGKNTEAFF. V and J are TRBV29-1 and TRBJ1-1; 9 bases are shared with TRBD1. The CDR3 has 15 residues. With 7 bases clipped from V and 2 bases from J, the junction kept 11 bases outside the gene matches. From germline, CDR1 is SQVTM and CDR2 ANQGSEA.

The sample holds a few counts of this clonotype. This chain connects TRBV7-3 to TRBJ2-7; weak D call: TRBD2 (6 bases). Looked up from germline, CDR1 is SGHTA and CDR2 is FQGTGA. The V gene lost 5 bases and the J gene lost 4 bases, with 18 bases spanning the gap. The CDR3 runs to 15 residues. This chain's CDR3 is CASSPIWRGIYEQYF. The CDR3 DNA reads as TGTGCCAGCAGCCCCATTTGGCGGGGAATTTACGAGCAGTACTTC.

This clonotype was seen repeatedly, ten times or more. The chain links TRBV7-6 to TRBJ1-6, with D possibly being TRBD1 (6 bases). Per germline, CDR1 SGHVS and CDR2 FNYEAQ. With 1 base removed from V and 6 bases from J, the gap between germline ends came to 10 bases. This CDR3 contains 15 residues. The CDR3 loop is CASSLVSGVNSPLHF. CDR3 bases: TGTGCCAGCAGCTTAGTGTCAGGGGTTAATTCACCCCTCCACTTT. Filled out from reference TRBV7-6 and TRBJ1-6, the complete variable domain reads GAGVSQSPRYKVTKRGQDVALRCDPISGHVSLYWYRQALGQGPEFLTYFNYEAQQDKSGLPNDRFSAERPEGSISTLTIQRTEQRDSAMYRCASSLVSGVNSPLHFGNGTRLTVT.

This clonotype was counted at least ten times. The rearrangement links TRBV7-9 to TRBJ2-3; D is unclear. The ends were cut back, 8 bases at V and 3 bases at J, with 3 bases in the middle. Germline assignment: CDR1 SEHNR and CDR2 FQNEAQ (reference sequence). This CDR3 is built from 10 residues. The CDR3 nucleotides read TGTGCCAGCGGAACAGATACGCAGTATTTT. Its translation: CASGTDTQYF.

This clonotype was picked up many times. The V and J genes are TRBV6-1 and TRBJ1-5; D is possibly TRBD1 (5 bases). Germline assignment: CDR1 MNHNS and CDR2 SASEGT. The V end was cut by 1 base, the J end by 4 bases, with 8 bases between. This CDR3 contains 14 residues. DNA for the CDR3: TGTGCCAGCAGTGAAGTTTGGGGGAATCAGCCCCAGCATTTT. It is translated as CASSEVWGNQPQHF.

This clonotype appeared a few times. V and J are TRBV5-4 and TRBJ2-1; D might be TRBD2 (8 bases). Trimming removed 4 bases from V and 0 bases from J, with 26 bases in between. Per germline, CDR1 SGHNT and CDR2 YYREEE (reference sequence). This CDR3 has 20 amino acids. DNA for the CDR3: TGTGCCAGCAGCCACTCGGGAGCGGGGGACAGATTGAGCTCCTACAATGAGCAGTTCTTC. The encoded protein is CASSHSGAGDRLSSYNEQFF.